Included here is one T cell receptor beta chain sequence, with context. The antigen is not known. TCRdb re-derived calls from the 5' RACE reads in MiXCR, one entry per CDR3 protein. Counted here are roughly 60,000 distinct CDR3 sequences, less than 30% occurring once; the ten biggest clones make up roughly 2.1%. Broader study findings: Tumor Treg TCRs overlapped most with tumor naive CD4+ cells.

Cells sorted as Tregs were CD4+, CD25+ and CD127-/low. Per the germline V gene, CDR1 is MDHEN and CDR2 is SYDVKM. The V gene lost 5 bases and the J gene lost 3 bases, with 11 bases spanning the gap. The CDR3 length is 13 residues. The sample taken for sequencing was tumor-infiltrating Tregs sorted from the breast tumor. This rearrangement joins TRBV28 to TRBJ2-7; D could derive from TRBD1 or TRBD2 (5 bases each). The sequence came from a female donor with breast cancer. The CDR3 sequence is CASSPWDRYEQYF. The DNA for the CDR3 is TGTGCCAGCAGTCCCTGGGACCGCTACGAGCAGTACTTC.